This T cell receptor (beta chain) came from a study of T cells in tumors after PD-1 blockade. Background on the study: A subset received ongoing vismodegib 150 mg daily alongside anti-PD-1 therapy.

TCRdb keeps only in-frame clones here, not all; method: immunoSEQ multiplex PCR. Among 30,000 to 40,000 clones listed, about 77% were seen once. Points on this clone: Antigen specificity is unknown.

Whole-study findings and limits: Some novel exhausted tumor clones appeared in pre-treatment blood, suggesting peripheral recruitment.

The sequencing used PBMCs, collected before anti-PD-1 treatment. This clonotype was sampled from a human donor with basal cell carcinoma.

The CDR3 here is CASSQGARNYGYTF. DNA of the CDR3: TGTGCCAGCAGTCAGGGAGCAAGGAACTATGGCTACACCTTC. The J gene is TRBJ1-2, the V gene TRBV28, with D possibly matching TRBD1 (5 bases). This CDR3 is 14 amino acids long. V shed 5 bases and J shed 2 bases, with 12 bases lying between them. Germline V CDR1 and CDR2: MDHEN, SYDVKM.